The entry that follows covers one TCR beta chain sequence. On sorted subsets, replicate PCRs used 150 to 250 ng DNA, or about 30,000 T cell genomes. TCRdb's copy holds only in-frame clones and misses some; the assay was immunoSEQ multiplex PCR. The table records 2,100,000 or so clones, approximately 96% of them present only once. This sample stems from a study of shared clonotypes between healthy human individuals. This CDR3 is 17 amino acids long. The germline V gene has CDR1 GTSNPN and CDR2 SVGIG (reference sequence). V gave up 2 bases and J gave up 5 bases; unmatched junction bases: 10. The clonotype originates from a man aged 18 to 30 in good health. Sequencing used naive CD4+ T cells sorted from blood. Subset meaning: CD45RA+ positively selected. This chain links TRBV30 with TRBJ2-5; 14 bases line up with TRBD2. CDR3 amino acids: CAWSLGLAGGTRETQYF. CDR3 nucleotides: TGTGCCTGGAGTCTCGGACTAGCGGGAGGAACCAGGGAGACCCAGTACTTC. The whole variable domain, remainder taken from reference TRBV30 and TRBJ2-5, is SQTIHQWPATLVQPVGSPLSLECTVEGTSNPNLYWYRQAAGRGLQLLFYSVGIGQISSEVPQNLSASRPQDRQFILSSKKLLLSDSGFYLCAWSLGLAGGTRETQYFGPGTRLLVL.